The 26 T cell receptor beta chains below all came from one sample that was sequenced in a study of neurological immune-mediated disorders. TCRdb re-derived calls from the 5' RACE reads in MiXCR, one entry per CDR3 protein. The repertoire holds 80,000 to 85,000 distinct CDR3 sequences, with approximately 2.4% as singletons. The sample consisted of PBMCs. All receptors come from a woman aged 25 to 45 with multiple sclerosis.

This clonotype has ten or more counts. V is TRBV29-1 and J is TRBJ1-1; D call uncertain. This CDR3 spans 12 amino acids. Germline V gives CDR1 SQVTM, CDR2 ANQGSEA. V lost 5 bases and J 7 bases, leaving 14 bases between the germline ends. The DNA of the CDR3 is TGCAGCGTTAGTCCTACGGTTCATGAAGCTTTCTTT. Translated: CSVSPTVHEAFF.

This clonotype was observed many times. This sequence joins TRBV7-2 and TRBJ2-2; TRBD2 agrees at 12 bases. V lost 6 bases to trimming and J lost 5 bases; unmatched junction nucleotides: 7. The CDR3 length is 16 residues. Per the germline V gene, CDR1 is SGHTA and CDR2 is FQGNSA. The CDR3 sequence: CASRILAGGYTGELFF. Written as DNA, the CDR3 is TGTGCCAGCAGGATACTAGCGGGAGGATATACCGGGGAGCTGTTTTTT.

This clonotype was seen ten or more times. The J gene is TRBJ2-1, the V gene TRBV7-3; D may be TRBD1 or TRBD2 (5 bases each). CDR3 length: 15 residues. The V gene lost 4 bases and the J gene lost 5 bases, with 15 bases spanning the gap. The germline gives CDR1 SGHTA, CDR2 FQGTGA. The CDR3 coding sequence is TGTGCCAGCAGCTCCTCGAGAGGGGCCCACAATGAGCAGTTCTTC. Translated, it gives CASSSSRGAHNEQFF.

This clonotype came up many times. This chain connects TRBV28 to TRBJ1-5; TRBD1 is a possible D gene (5 bases). CDR1 is MDHEN, CDR2 SYDVKM, per germline. The CDR3 length is 15 residues. Trimming removed 3 bases at V and 3 bases at J, with 12 bases between. The CDR3 DNA reads TGTGCCAGCAGTTTGACCCGCAGGGCCAATCAGCCCCAGCATTTT. It yields the protein CASSLTRRANQPQHF.

This clonotype was counted ten times or more. The genes are TRBV6-1 and TRBJ2-7; TRBD1 agrees at 9 bases. The V and J ends lost 1 base and 4 bases, in that order; junction bases with no gene match: 5. The CDR3 runs to 15 residues. Germline V gives CDR1 MNHNS, CDR2 SASEGT. CDR3 sequence reads: CASSEEETGGYEQYF. The CDR3 coding sequence is TGTGCCAGCAGTGAAGAGGAGACAGGGGGGTACGAGCAGTACTTC.

This clonotype was seen at least ten times. The chain has TRBV7-9 and TRBJ2-7, with TRBD1 identical over 7 bases. V gave up 5 bases and J gave up 7 bases; unmatched junction bases: 14. Germline V lookup: CDR1 SEHNR, CDR2 FQNEAQ (reference sequence). This CDR3 has 15 residues. CDR3 protein: CASSLHRGGVGEQYF. The CDR3 DNA sequence: TGTGCCAGCAGCCTTCACAGGGGCGGCGTAGGGGAGCAGTACTTC.

Comments on this clonotype: A much bigger clone sits one base away, suggesting this may be a read error. The V call is TRBV5-1, the J call TRBJ2-1, with 13 bases that match TRBD2. Germline V gene sequence: CDR1 SGHRS, CDR2 YFSETQ. CDR3 length equals 18 residues. The V gene end was trimmed by 4 bases and the J gene end by 6 bases; junction bases not matched to a gene: 13. CDR3 in DNA: TGCGCCAGCAGCCCGGGTGGGGACGGGACTAGCGGGACCAATGAGCAGTTCTTC. It specifies CASSPGGDGTSGTNEQFF.

This clonotype was seen repeatedly, ten times or more. The V gene is TRBV20-1, the J gene TRBJ1-5, with D unresolved. Germline V gene data show CDR1 as DFQATT and CDR2 as SNEGSKA (reference sequence). Trimming left V 2 bases short and J 1 base short, with 12 bases between. The CDR3 contains 15 residues. The CDR3 sequence: CSARPQKGSNQPQHF. CDR3 nucleotides: TGCAGTGCTAGACCCCAAAAAGGGAGCAATCAGCCCCAGCATTTT.

This clonotype came up many times. This chain connects TRBV19 to TRBJ2-7; a weak D match, TRBD1 (6 bases). The germline gives CDR1 LNHDA, CDR2 SQIVND (reference sequence). CDR3 size: 16 residues. The V end lost 8 bases, the J end lost 3 bases, and 23 bases lay between the germline ends. As DNA, the CDR3 is TGTGCCAGTGCCCGGGACACAATTTCCAGAGGCTACGAGCAGTACTTC. Amino acids: CASARDTISRGYEQYF.

This clonotype was recorded at least ten times. The DNA for the CDR3 is TGCGCCAGCAGCTTGGTCGGACAGGACGGAAACACCATATATTTT. Translating it yields CASSLVGQDGNTIYF. The genes are TRBV5-1 and TRBJ1-3; 7 bases are shared with TRBD1. The germline CDR1 and CDR2 sequences are SGHRS and YFSETQ. V was pared by 0 bases and J by 4 bases, with 4 bases of the junction left unmatched. The CDR3 covers 15 residues.

This clonotype was counted many times. The chain uses TRBV20-1 and TRBJ2-1; 7 positions agree with TRBD2. Germline V gene data show CDR1 as DFQATT and CDR2 as SNEGSKA (reference sequence). This CDR3 has 13 residues. The J segment lost 8 bases and the V segment lost 6 bases, leaving 10 bases of the junction unmatched. CDR3 loop: CSALRGRGDEQFF. The CDR3 nucleotides are TGCAGTGCCCTCCGCGGGAGAGGCGATGAGCAGTTCTTC.

This clonotype was seen at least ten times. V and J are TRBV20-1 and TRBJ2-1; D is ambiguous. CDR3 length equals 15 residues. The ends were cut back, 3 bases at V and 2 bases at J, with 14 bases in the middle. Germline CDR1 is DFQATT and CDR2 is SNEGSKA (reference sequence). The CDR3 sequence: CSASPLGETYNEQFF. CDR3 nucleotide sequence: TGCAGTGCTAGTCCCCTTGGTGAAACCTACAATGAGCAGTTCTTC.

This clonotype came up many times. This chain uses TRBV5-1 with TRBJ2-5; 12 bases are shared with TRBD2. From germline, CDR1 is SGHRS and CDR2 YFSETQ. The CDR3 is 16 residues long. The V segment lost 4 bases and the J segment 4 bases; nucleotides outside the gene matches: 8. Written as DNA, the CDR3 is TGCGCCAGCAGCCGCAATCTAGCGGGAGGGCCAGAGACCCAGTACTTC. Its protein product is CASSRNLAGGPETQYF.

This clonotype was counted many times. This rearrangement joins TRBV6-5 to TRBJ2-3; D is ambiguous. The germline gives CDR1 MNHEY, CDR2 SVGAGI. The length of the CDR3 is 11 residues. Trimming took off 2 bases at V and 8 bases at J, with 5 bases between the two ends. The CDR3 DNA sequence: TGTGCCAGCAGTTACATGGGTACGCAGTATTTT. As protein: CASSYMGTQYF.

There are many counts of this clonotype. This chain uses TRBV20-1 with TRBJ1-4, with D perhaps TRBD1 (5 bases). Trimming shortened V by 3 bases and J by 7 bases, and 18 bases separated the two germline ends. The CDR3 contains 15 residues. The V gene's germline CDR1 is DFQATT and CDR2 SNEGSKA (reference sequence). The CDR3 DNA sequence: TGCAGTGCTAGGGCCACGGGGGGGGTACGTGAAAAACTGTTTTTT. It yields the protein CSARATGGVREKLFF.

This clonotype was picked up many times. This chain links TRBV9 with TRBJ2-1; 9 nucleotides agree with TRBD2. The CDR3 totals 15 residues. Germline CDR1 SGDLS, CDR2 YYNGEE. V lost 0 bases to trimming and J lost 4 bases; unmatched junction nucleotides: 2. CDR3 in DNA: TGTGCCAGCAGCGTAGCCACTAGCGGGTACAATGAGCAGTTCTTC. It is translated as CASSVATSGYNEQFF.

Points on this clonotype: A read error may produce the germline difference seen at one junction end. V gene TRBV12-3 or TRBV12-4 combines with J gene TRBJ1-5; no firm D call. The CDR3 has 14 residues. For the CDR3, the DNA is TGTGCCAGCAGCTCGGGTGTGTCCACTAAGACCCAGAATTTT. It specifies CASSSGVSTKTQNF.

In this sample, this clonotype turned up many times. This chain uses TRBV18 with TRBJ2-1, with 7 bases identical to TRBD1. CDR3 size: 14 residues. Trimming took 4 bases from V and 7 from J; bases not matched to a gene: 7. Germline V gene lookup returns CDR1 KGHSH and CDR2 LQKENI. CDR3 residues: CASSQGTEGNEQFF. The CDR3 DNA follows: TGTGCCAGCTCACAAGGGACAGAGGGTAATGAGCAGTTCTTC. Full variable domain (missing parts from reference TRBV18 and TRBJ2-1): NAGVMQNPRHLVRRRGQEARLRCSPMKGHSHVYWYRQLPEEGLKFMVYLQKENIIDESGMPKERFSAEFPKEGPSILRIQQVVRGDSAAYFCASSQGTEGNEQFFGPGTRLTVL.

This clonotype was seen many times. The CDR3, as DNA: TGCAGTGCTAGAGAGGGGGAGTTTTACGAGCAGTACTTC. Protein: CSAREGEFYEQYF. This chain joins TRBV20-1 and TRBJ2-7; D possibly uses TRBD1 or TRBD2 (5 bases each). The CDR3 has 13 residues. V lost 0 bases to trimming and J lost 4 bases, with 10 bases between them. Germline-derived CDR1 and CDR2 are DFQATT and SNEGSKA (reference sequence).

On this clonotype itself: A read error may explain this, as a much larger clone is one base away. The chain joins TRBV5-1 to TRBJ2-1; D uncertain. The CDR3 contains 11 residues. The germline V gene has CDR1 SGHRS and CDR2 YFSETQ. The CDR3 protein is CVSLFNNEQFF. The CDR3 nucleotides read TGCGTCAGCCTATTCAACAATGAGCAGTTCTTC.

The sample holds many counts of this clonotype. The chain recombines TRBV12-3 or TRBV12-4 with TRBJ2-1, with no clear D. The CDR3 is 14 residues long. Trimming stripped 5 bases from V and 1 base from J, with 9 bases between. The CDR3: CASSVRSSYNEQFF. CDR3 coding DNA: TGTGCCAGCAGTGTTAGAAGTTCCTACAATGAGCAGTTCTTC.

This clonotype was picked up many times. The V call is TRBV29-1, the J call TRBJ2-7; TRBD1 matches at 7 bases. Germline V gives CDR1 SQVTM, CDR2 ANQGSEA. J lost 0 bases, V lost 7 bases, and 12 bases had no gene match. This CDR3 contains 15 residues. The CDR3 sequence is CSGRIDRVSSYEQYF. The CDR3 DNA is TGCAGCGGTCGGATCGACAGGGTGAGCTCCTACGAGCAGTACTTC.

This clonotype was picked up many times. This sequence joins TRBV20-1 and TRBJ1-2; D perhaps matches TRBD1 (5 bases). The CDR3 is made up of 13 amino acids. CDR1 and CDR2 from the germline V gene are DFQATT and SNEGSKA (reference sequence). The V gene lost 1 base and the J gene lost 7 bases, with 13 bases spanning the gap. The CDR3 loop is CSARVGGAGGYTF. In nucleotides, the CDR3 is TGCAGTGCTAGAGTGGGGGGAGCAGGTGGCTACACCTTC.

In its sample, this clonotype was seen many times. The chain has TRBV20-1 and TRBJ1-5; TRBD1 aligns across 7 bases. The V gene end was trimmed by 6 bases and the J gene end by 3 bases; junction bases not matched to a gene: 5. Germline loops: CDR1 DFQATT, CDR2 SNEGSKA (reference sequence). This CDR3 has 13 residues. CDR3 nucleotides: TGCAGTGCCACGGGACAGAACAATCAGCCCCAGCATTTT. Translated: CSATGQNNQPQHF.

This clonotype was observed many times. V gene TRBV6-5 combines with J gene TRBJ1-2; D gene uncertain. V lost 6 bases to trimming and J lost 0 bases, with 8 bases between them. CDR1 MNHEY and CDR2 SVGAGI come from the germline V gene. This CDR3 comprises 13 residues. The CDR3: CASRLGPNYGYTF. The DNA of the CDR3 is TGTGCCAGCAGACTCGGGCCTAACTATGGCTACACCTTC.

This chain connects TRBV7-2 to TRBJ2-7, with D tentatively TRBD2 (5 bases). The CDR3 is 12 residues long. The V end was cut by 3 bases, the J end by 6 bases, with 9 bases between. Germline CDR1 reads SGHTA; CDR2 reads FQGNSA. This CDR3 is CASSFGDGEQYF. The CDR3 nucleotides read TGTGCCAGCAGCTTCGGGGATGGCGAGCAGTACTTC.